The 6 T cell receptor beta chains below all came from one sample that was sequenced in a study of technical replicates of blood from four donors. Only in-frame clones appear in the TCRdb table, and some are missing; sequencing was by immunoSEQ multiplex PCR. Counted here are about 80,000 clones, 90% to 95% occurring once; the ten biggest clones make up about 0.4%. Sample: T cells isolated from PBMCs. All receptors come from a human donor in good health.

V and J are TRBV13 and TRBJ1-2; D may be TRBD1 (5 bases). The V end was cut by 1 base, the J end by 0 bases, with 9 bases between. Looked up from germline, CDR1 is PRHDT and CDR2 is FYEKMQ (reference sequence). The CDR3 has 15 amino acids. CDR3 region: CASSLVTGANYGYTF. The CDR3 DNA sequence: TGTGCCAGCAGCTTAGTAACAGGAGCTAACTATGGCTACACCTTC. Filled out from reference TRBV13 and TRBJ1-2, the complete variable domain reads AAGVIQSPRHLIKEKRETATLKCYPIPRHDTVYWYQQGPGQDPQFLISFYEKMQSDKGSIPDRFSAQQFSDYHSELNMSSLELGDSALYFCASSLVTGANYGYTFGSGTRLTVV.

The genes are TRBV25-1 and TRBJ2-7, with D maybe TRBD2 (5 bases). Germline CDR1 and CDR2: MGHDK and SYGVNS. V lost 1 base and J 4 bases, leaving 5 bases between the germline ends. The CDR3 consists of 12 residues. The CDR3 DNA is TGTGCCAGCAGTGAATCGGGGTACGAGCAGTACTTC. Protein product: CASSESGYEQYF.

The chain recombines TRBV29-1 with TRBJ2-7; the D gene is possibly TRBD1 (6 bases). This CDR3 is built from 12 residues. With 7 bases removed from V and 6 bases from J, the gap between germline ends came to 16 bases. Germline lookup yields CDR1 SQVTM and CDR2 ANQGSEA. CDR3 sequence reads: CSGSGTTGEQYF. As DNA, the CDR3 is TGCAGCGGCTCCGGGACAACCGGCGAGCAGTACTTC.

This rearrangement joins TRBV4-3 to TRBJ1-5; TRBD1 is a possible D gene (6 bases). The CDR3 consists of 13 residues. Trimming took 3 bases from V and 7 from J, leaving 10 bases between them. Germline loops: CDR1 LGHNA, CDR2 YSLEER. CDR3 sequence (DNA): TGCGCCAGCAGCCAGGGCAGGGGACAGCCCCAGCATTTT. Its translation: CASSQGRGQPQHF.

The CDR3, as DNA: TGTGCCAGCAGTCCCTCACAGGGGCTATCTGCGAGCGAGCAGTACTTC. Protein product: CASSPSQGLSASEQYF. The rearrangement uses TRBV28 and TRBJ2-7, with 7 bases aligning to TRBD1. V was pared by 5 bases and J by 6 bases, with 16 bases of the junction left unmatched. The CDR3 is 16 amino acids. CDR1 is MDHEN and CDR2 is SYDVKM in the germline V gene.

Concerning this clone: Different DNA sequences within this sample yield the same CDR3. The CDR3 here is CAWSVGGSTDTQYF. The CDR3 region has the DNA TGTGCCTGGAGTGTTGGGGGGTCCACAGATACGCAGTATTTT. The V and J genes are TRBV30 and TRBJ2-3; a possible D gene is TRBD2 (6 bases). Germline V gene data show CDR1 as GTSNPN and CDR2 as SVGIG (reference sequence). V was shortened by 0 bases and J by 2 bases, with 9 bases between the two germline ends. This CDR3 is 14 amino acids long.